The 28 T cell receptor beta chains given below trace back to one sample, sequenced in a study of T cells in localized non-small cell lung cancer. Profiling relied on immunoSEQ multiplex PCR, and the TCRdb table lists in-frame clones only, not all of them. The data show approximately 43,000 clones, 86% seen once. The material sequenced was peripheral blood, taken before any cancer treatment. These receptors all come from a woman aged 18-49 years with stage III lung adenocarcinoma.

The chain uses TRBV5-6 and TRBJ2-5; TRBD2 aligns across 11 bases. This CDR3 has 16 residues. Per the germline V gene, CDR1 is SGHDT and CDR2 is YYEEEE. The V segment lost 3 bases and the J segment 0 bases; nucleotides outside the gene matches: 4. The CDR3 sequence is CASSSRLAGYQETQYF. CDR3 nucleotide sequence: TGTGCCAGCAGCTCGAGACTAGCGGGGTACCAAGAGACCCAGTACTTC.

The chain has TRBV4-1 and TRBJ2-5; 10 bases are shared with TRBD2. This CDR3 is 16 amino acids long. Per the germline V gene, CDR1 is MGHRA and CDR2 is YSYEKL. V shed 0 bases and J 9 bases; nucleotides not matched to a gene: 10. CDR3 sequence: CASSQEPPSGGGAQYF. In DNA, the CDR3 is TGCGCCAGCAGCCAAGAGCCACCTAGCGGGGGTGGGGCCCAGTACTTC.

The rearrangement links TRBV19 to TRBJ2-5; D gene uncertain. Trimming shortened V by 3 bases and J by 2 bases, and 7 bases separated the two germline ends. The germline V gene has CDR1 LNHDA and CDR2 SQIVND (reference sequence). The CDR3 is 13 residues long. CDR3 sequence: CASSIERQETQYF. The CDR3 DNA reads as TGTGCCAGTAGTATTGAGAGACAAGAGACCCAGTACTTC. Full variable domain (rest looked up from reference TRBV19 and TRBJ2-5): DGGITQSPKYLFRKEGQNVTLSCEQNLNHDAMYWYRQDPGQGLRLIYYSQIVNDFQKGDIAEGYSVSREKKESFPLTVTSAQKNPTAFYLCASSIERQETQYFGPGTRLLVL.

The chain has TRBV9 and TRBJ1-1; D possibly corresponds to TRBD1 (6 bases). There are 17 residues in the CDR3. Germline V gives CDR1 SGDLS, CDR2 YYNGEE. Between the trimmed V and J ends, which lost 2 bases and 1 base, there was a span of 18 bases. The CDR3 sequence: CASSVYSGANKNTEAFF. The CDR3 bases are TGTGCCAGCAGCGTGTACTCAGGGGCGAACAAGAACACTGAAGCTTTCTTT.

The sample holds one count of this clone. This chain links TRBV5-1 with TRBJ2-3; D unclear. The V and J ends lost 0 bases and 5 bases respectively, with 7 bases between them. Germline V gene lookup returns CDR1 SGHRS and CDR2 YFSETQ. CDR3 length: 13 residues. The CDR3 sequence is CASSLDWVDTQYF. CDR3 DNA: TGCGCCAGCAGCTTGGATTGGGTAGATACGCAGTATTTT.

CDR3 bases: TGTGCCAGCAGCTCCCGCCAGCAGGGGAATGAGCAGTTCTTC. It specifies CASSSRQQGNEQFF. The chain employs TRBV7-9 and TRBJ2-1; possible D gene TRBD1, 6 bases. The germline V gene encodes CDR1 SEHNR and CDR2 FQNEAQ (reference sequence). V gave up 4 bases and J gave up 7 bases, with 14 bases separating them. The CDR3 is made up of 14 amino acids.

CDR3 DNA: TGTGCCAGCAGACCGACAGGGGGGAGGGGGACTGAAGCTTTCTTT. Its translation is CASRPTGGRGTEAFF. The chain combines TRBV6-4 with TRBJ1-1, with 9 positions matching TRBD1. The CDR3 extends over 15 amino acids. Germline-derived CDR1 and CDR2 are MRHNA and SNTAGT. J lost 5 bases, V lost 6 bases, and 10 bases had no gene match.

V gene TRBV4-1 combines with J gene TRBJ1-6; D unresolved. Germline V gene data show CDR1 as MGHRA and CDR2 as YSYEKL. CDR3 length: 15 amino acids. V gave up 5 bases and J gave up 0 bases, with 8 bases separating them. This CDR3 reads CASSYQSSYNSPLHF. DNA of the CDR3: TGCGCCAGCAGCTATCAGAGCTCCTATAATTCACCCCTCCACTTT.

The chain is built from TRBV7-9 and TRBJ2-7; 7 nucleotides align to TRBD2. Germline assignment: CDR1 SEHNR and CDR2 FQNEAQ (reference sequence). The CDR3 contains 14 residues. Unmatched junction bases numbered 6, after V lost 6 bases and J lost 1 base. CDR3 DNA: TGTGCCAGCAGGGGGAGGGAGGGATCCTACGAGCAGTACTTC. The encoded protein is CASRGREGSYEQYF.

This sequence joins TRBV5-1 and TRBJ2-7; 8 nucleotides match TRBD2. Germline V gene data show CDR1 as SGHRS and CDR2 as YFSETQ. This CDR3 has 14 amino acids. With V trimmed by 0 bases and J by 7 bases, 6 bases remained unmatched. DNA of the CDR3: TGCGCCAGCAGCTTGGGTAGCGGGGATAGGGAGCAGTACTTC. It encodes CASSLGSGDREQYF.

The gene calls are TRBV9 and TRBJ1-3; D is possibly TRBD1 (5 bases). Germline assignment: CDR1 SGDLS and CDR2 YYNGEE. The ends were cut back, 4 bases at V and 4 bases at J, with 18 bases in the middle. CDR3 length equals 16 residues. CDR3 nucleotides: TGTGCCAGCAGCCCCGAGGGGAGTAGACAAGGAAACACCATATATTTT. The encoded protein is CASSPEGSRQGNTIYF.

The CDR3 sequence is CASSSTTGSRGEAFF. The CDR3 DNA reads as TGTGCCAGCAGCTCCACGACGGGATCAAGGGGTGAAGCTTTCTTT. This chain uses TRBV7-3 with TRBJ1-1; D possibly corresponds to TRBD1 (5 bases). This CDR3 comprises 15 residues. V was shortened by 4 bases and J by 7 bases, with 19 bases between the two germline ends. Looked up from germline, CDR1 is SGHTA and CDR2 is FQGTGA.

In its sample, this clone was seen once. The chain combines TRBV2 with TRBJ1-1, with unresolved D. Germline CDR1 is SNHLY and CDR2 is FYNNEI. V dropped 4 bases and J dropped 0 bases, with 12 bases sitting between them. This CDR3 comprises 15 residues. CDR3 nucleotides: TGTGCCAGCAGTGTAACATCCACCCTGAACACTGAAGCTTTCTTT. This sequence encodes CASSVTSTLNTEAFF. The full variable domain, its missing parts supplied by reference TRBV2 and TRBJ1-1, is EPEVTQTPSHQVTQMGQEVILRCVPISNHLYFYWYRQILGQKVEFLVSFYNNEISEKSEIFDDQFSVERPDGSNFTLKIRSTKLEDSAMYFCASSVTSTLNTEAFFGQGTRLTVV.

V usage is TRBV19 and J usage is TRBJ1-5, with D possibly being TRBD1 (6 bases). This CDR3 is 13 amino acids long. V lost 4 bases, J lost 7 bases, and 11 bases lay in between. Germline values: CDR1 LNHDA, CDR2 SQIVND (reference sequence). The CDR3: CASSNRVSQPQHF. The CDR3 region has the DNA TGTGCCAGTAGTAACAGGGTCAGCCAGCCCCAGCATTTT. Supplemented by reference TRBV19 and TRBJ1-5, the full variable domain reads DGGITQSPKYLFRKEGQNVTLSCEQNLNHDAMYWYRQDPGQGLRLIYYSQIVNDFQKGDIAEGYSVSREKKESFPLTVTSAQKNPTAFYLCASSNRVSQPQHFGDGTRLSIL.

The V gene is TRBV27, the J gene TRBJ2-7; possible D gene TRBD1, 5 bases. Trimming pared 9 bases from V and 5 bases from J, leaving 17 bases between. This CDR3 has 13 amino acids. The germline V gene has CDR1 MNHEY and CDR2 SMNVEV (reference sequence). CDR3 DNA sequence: TGTGCCAGTAAAGTCGGCAGGGCAAACGAGCAGTACTTC. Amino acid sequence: CASKVGRANEQYF.

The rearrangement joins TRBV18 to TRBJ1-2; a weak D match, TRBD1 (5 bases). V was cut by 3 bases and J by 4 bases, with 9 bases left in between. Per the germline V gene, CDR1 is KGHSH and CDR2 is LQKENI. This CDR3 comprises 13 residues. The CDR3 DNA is TGTGCCAGCTCACCGGGGGGAAGCTATGGCTACACCTTC. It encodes CASSPGGSYGYTF. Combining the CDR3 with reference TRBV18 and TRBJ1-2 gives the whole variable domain NAGVMQNPRHLVRRRGQEARLRCSPMKGHSHVYWYRQLPEEGLKFMVYLQKENIIDESGMPKERFSAEFPKEGPSILRIQQVVRGDSAAYFCASSPGGSYGYTFGSGTRLTVV.

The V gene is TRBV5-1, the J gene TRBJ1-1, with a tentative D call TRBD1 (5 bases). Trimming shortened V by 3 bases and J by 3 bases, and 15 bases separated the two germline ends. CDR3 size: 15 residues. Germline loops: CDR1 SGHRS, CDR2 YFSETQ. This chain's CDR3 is CASSSLAVGDTEAFF. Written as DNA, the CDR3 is TGCGCCAGCAGCTCCCTCGCGGTGGGGGACACTGAAGCTTTCTTT.

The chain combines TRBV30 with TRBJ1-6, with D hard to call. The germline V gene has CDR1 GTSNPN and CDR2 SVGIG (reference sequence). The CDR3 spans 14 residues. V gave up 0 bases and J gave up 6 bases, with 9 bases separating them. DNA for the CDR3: TGTGCCTGGAGTGTAGTGGGGATTAATTCACCCCTCCACTTT. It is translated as CAWSVVGINSPLHF. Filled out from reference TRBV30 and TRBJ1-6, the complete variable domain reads SQTIHQWPATLVQPVGSPLSLECTVEGTSNPNLYWYRQAAGRGLQLLFYSVGIGQISSEVPQNLSASRPQDRQFILSSKKLLLSDSGFYLCAWSVVGINSPLHFGNGTRLTVT.

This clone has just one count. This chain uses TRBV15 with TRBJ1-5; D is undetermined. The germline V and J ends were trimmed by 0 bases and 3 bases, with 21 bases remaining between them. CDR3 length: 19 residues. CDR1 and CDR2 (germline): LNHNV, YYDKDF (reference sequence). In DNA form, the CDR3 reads TGTGCCACCAGCAGAGAAAAAATCCGAGATATCGATTCCAATCAGCCCCAGCATTTT. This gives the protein CATSREKIRDIDSNQPQHF.

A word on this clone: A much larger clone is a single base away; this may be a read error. The CDR3 here is CASSLVYSSGELFF. DNA of the CDR3: TGTGCCAGCAGCTTGGTGTACAGCTCCGGGGAGCTGTTTTTT. The chain employs TRBV7-3 and TRBJ2-2; unclear D gene. The germline V gene encodes CDR1 SGHTA and CDR2 FQGTGA. CDR3 length: 14 residues. V was clipped by 3 bases and J by 6 bases, with 11 bases between them. The variable domain in full, completed from reference TRBV7-3 and TRBJ2-2, reads GAGVSQTPSNKVTEKGKYVELRCDPISGHTALYWYRQSLGQGPEFLIYFQGTGAADDSGLPNDRFFAVRPEGSVSTLKIQRTERGDSAVYLCASSLVYSSGELFFGEGSRLTVL.

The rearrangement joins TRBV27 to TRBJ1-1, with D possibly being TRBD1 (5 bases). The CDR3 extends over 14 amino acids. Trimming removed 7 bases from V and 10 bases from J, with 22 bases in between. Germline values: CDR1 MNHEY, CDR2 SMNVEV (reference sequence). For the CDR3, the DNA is TGTGCCAGCACCCTTGGAGTGGGGGGGGGAAGAGCTTTCTTT. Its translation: CASTLGVGGGRAFF.

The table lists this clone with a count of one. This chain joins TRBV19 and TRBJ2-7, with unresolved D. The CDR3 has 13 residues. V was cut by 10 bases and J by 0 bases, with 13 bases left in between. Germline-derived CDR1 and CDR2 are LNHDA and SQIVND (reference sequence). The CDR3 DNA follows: TGTGCCACTGCTTGGACCAGCTCCTACGAGCAGTACTTC. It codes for CATAWTSSYEQYF. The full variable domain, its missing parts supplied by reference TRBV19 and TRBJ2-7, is DGGITQSPKYLFRKEGQNVTLSCEQNLNHDAMYWYRQDPGQGLRLIYYSQIVNDFQKGDIAEGYSVSREKKESFPLTVTSAQKNPTAFYLCATAWTSSYEQYFGPGTRLTVT.

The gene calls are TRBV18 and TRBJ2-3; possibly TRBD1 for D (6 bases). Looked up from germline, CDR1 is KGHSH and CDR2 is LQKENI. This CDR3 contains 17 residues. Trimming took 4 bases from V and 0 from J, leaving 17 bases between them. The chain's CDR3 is CASSLSNTRGSTDTQYF. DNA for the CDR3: TGTGCCAGCTCACTTTCAAATACCAGGGGAAGCACAGATACGCAGTATTTT.

CDR3 protein: CASSPTANTGELFF. The CDR3 coding sequence is TGTGCCAGCAGTCCCACCGCGAACACCGGGGAGCTGTTTTTT. The rearrangement joins TRBV7-3 to TRBJ2-2; D gene ambiguous. This CDR3 has 14 residues. Germline V gene lookup returns CDR1 SGHTA and CDR2 FQGTGA. V was pared by 6 bases and J by 0 bases, with 8 bases between.

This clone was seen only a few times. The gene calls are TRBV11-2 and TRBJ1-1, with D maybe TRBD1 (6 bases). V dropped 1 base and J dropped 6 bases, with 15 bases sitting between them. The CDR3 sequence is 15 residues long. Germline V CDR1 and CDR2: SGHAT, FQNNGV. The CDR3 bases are TGTGCCAGCAGCTTAGGCAGGGGCCGCATGGCTGAAGCTTTCTTT. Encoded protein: CASSLGRGRMAEAFF.

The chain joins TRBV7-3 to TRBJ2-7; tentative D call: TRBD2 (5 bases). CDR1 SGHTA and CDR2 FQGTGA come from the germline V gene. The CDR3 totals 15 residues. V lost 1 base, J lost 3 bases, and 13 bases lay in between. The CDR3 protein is CASSLSIEAGYEQYF. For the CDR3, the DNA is TGTGCCAGCAGCTTAAGCATTGAGGCGGGCTACGAGCAGTACTTC.

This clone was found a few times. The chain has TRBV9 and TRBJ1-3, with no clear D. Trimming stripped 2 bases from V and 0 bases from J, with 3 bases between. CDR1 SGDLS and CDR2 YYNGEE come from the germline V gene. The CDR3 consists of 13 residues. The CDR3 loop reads CASSVGSGNTIYF. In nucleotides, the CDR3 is TGTGCCAGCAGCGTGGGCTCTGGAAACACCATATATTTT.

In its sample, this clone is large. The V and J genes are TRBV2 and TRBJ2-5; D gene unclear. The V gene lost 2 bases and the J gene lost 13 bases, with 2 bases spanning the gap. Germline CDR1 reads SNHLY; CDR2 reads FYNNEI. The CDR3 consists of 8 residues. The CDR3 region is CASSELYF. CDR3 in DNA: TGTGCCAGCAGTGAACTGTACTTC. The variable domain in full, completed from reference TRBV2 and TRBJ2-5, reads EPEVTQTPSHQVTQMGQEVILRCVPISNHLYFYWYRQILGQKVEFLVSFYNNEISEKSEIFDDQFSVERPDGSNFTLKIRSTKLEDSAMYFCASSELYFGPGTRLLVL.